The 13 T cell receptor beta chains below come from one sample, sequenced in a study of STAT3 mutations in large granular lymphocyte leukemia. Study results and limitations: Every T-LGLL patient had at least one immunodominant TCRbeta clonotype.

Using immunoSEQ multiplex PCR, the repertoire was profiled, and TCRdb retains in-frame clones only, with some absent. The sample lists tens of thousands of clones; about 81% were seen once. No antigens are known for them. Material: PBMCs. The receptors stem from a human donor with T large granular lymphocyte leukemia. Some clones in this sample may be carry-over from other donors' samples.

The CDR3 DNA is TGTGCCAGCTCACCGTCCGGGACTGACTTCTACGAGCAGTACGTC. It is translated as CASSPSGTDFYEQYV. V and J are TRBV18 and TRBJ2-7; D is perhaps TRBD2 (6 bases). CDR1 and CDR2 (germline): KGHSH, LQKENI. This CDR3 is built from 15 residues. V was cut by 3 bases and J by 3 bases, with 15 bases left in between.

This clone was seen just once. The genes are TRBV6-6 and TRBJ1-1; TRBD1 aligns across 8 bases. Germline lookup yields CDR1 MNHNY and CDR2 SVGAGI (reference sequence). This CDR3 contains 15 residues. J lost 3 bases, V lost 6 bases, and 9 bases had no gene match. The CDR3 DNA follows: TGTGCCAGCAGCCAAGGACAGGGAGGATACACTGAAGCTTTCTTT. This encodes CASSQGQGGYTEAFF.

The chain has TRBV5-3 and TRBJ2-3; TRBD1 matches 7 bases. TRBV5-3 is placed among ORFs of uncertain function. The CDR3 extends over 16 amino acids. J was trimmed by 4 bases and V by 0 bases; bases with no gene match: 8. The CDR3 reads CARSLEQGRRADTQYF. DNA for the CDR3: TGTGCCAGAAGCTTGGAACAGGGGAGAAGGGCAGATACGCAGTATTTT.

This sequence joins TRBV28 and TRBJ2-7, with D perhaps TRBD1 or TRBD2 (5 bases each). The CDR3 length is 16 residues. V shed 3 bases and J shed 4 bases, with 19 bases lying between them. CDR1 MDHEN and CDR2 SYDVKM come from the germline V gene. For the CDR3, the DNA is TGTGCCAGCAGTTTTGCCTTCCGGCAGGGAGTATACGAGCAGTACGTC. Translating gives CASSFAFRQGVYEQYV.

V and J are TRBV28 and TRBJ2-7; TRBD1 aligns across 8 bases. Germline CDR1 and CDR2: MDHEN and SYDVKM. V trimming: 5 bases; J trimming: 6 bases; junction bases outside the gene matches: 6. The CDR3 covers 13 residues. CDR3 amino acids: CASSLDRVTEQYV. The CDR3 DNA sequence: TGTGCCAGCAGTCTGGACAGGGTAACCGAGCAGTACGTC.

The chain is built from TRBV7-8 and TRBJ1-1; TRBD1 matches at 8 bases. V shed 5 bases, J shed 1 base, and the junction held 12 bases outside the gene matches. Germline V CDR1 and CDR2: SGHVS, FQNEAQ. This CDR3 has 17 amino acids. The CDR3 DNA reads as TGTGCCAGCAGCACACGACCCGGACAGGGCAGGAACACTGAAGCTTTCTTT. Protein sequence: CASSTRPGQGRNTEAFF.

The chain links TRBV7-9 to TRBJ2-5; D is possibly TRBD2 (5 bases). CDR3 length: 14 amino acids. Trimming took off 5 bases at V and 7 bases at J, with 17 bases between the two ends. Per the germline V gene, CDR1 is SEHNR and CDR2 is FQNEAQ (reference sequence). The CDR3: CASSQKAGMGTQYF. The CDR3 region has the DNA TGTGCCAGCAGCCAAAAAGCCGGGATGGGGACCCAGTACTTC.

The sample holds a few counts of this clone. V is TRBV6-1 and J is TRBJ2-7; D not certain. V was cut by 3 bases and J by 7 bases, with 7 bases left in between. The CDR3 totals 11 residues. Germline values: CDR1 MNHNS, CDR2 SASEGT. The CDR3 nucleotides are TGTGCCAGCAGTGAGGTCGGGGAGCAGTACGTC. Translated, it gives CASSEVGEQYV.

In its sample, this clone was seen once. The chain recombines TRBV5-1 with TRBJ1-3; D is ambiguous. Trimming pared 3 bases from V and 2 bases from J, leaving 12 bases between. The CDR3 consists of 15 residues. The germline V gene has CDR1 SGHRS and CDR2 YFSETQ. CDR3 in DNA: TGCGCCAGCAGCTCGGACGGCCGGGCTGGAAACACCATATATTTT. Protein sequence: CASSSDGRAGNTIYF.

The gene calls are TRBV5-1 and TRBJ2-3; 8 bases are shared with TRBD2. CDR3 size: 15 residues. Germline V gene lookup returns CDR1 SGHRS and CDR2 YFSETQ. Germline trimming cut 0 bases from V and 9 bases from J; bases unmatched to any gene: 9. The CDR3, as DNA: TGCGCCAGCAGCTTGGACGGGGGGGGGCTCGAGACGCAGTATTTT. Its protein product is CASSLDGGGLETQYF.

J is TRBJ1-1 and V is TRBV6-1, with D possibly matching TRBD1 (5 bases). Germline CDR1 and CDR2: MNHNS and SASEGT. Trimming took 3 bases from V and 5 from J, leaving 13 bases between them. CDR3 length: 14 residues. This CDR3 is CASSDGAGGTEAFF. The CDR3 region has the DNA TGTGCCAGCAGTGACGGGGCGGGGGGGACTGAAGCTTTCTTT.

V is TRBV2 and J is TRBJ1-4; a weak D match, TRBD1 (6 bases). The CDR3 runs 13 residues. Trimming stripped 8 bases from V and 12 bases from J, with 19 bases between. CDR1 SNHLY and CDR2 FYNNEI come from the germline V gene. The CDR3 bases are TGTGCCAGCTCCGAACAGGGTTATAATGAACTGTTTTTT. Encoded protein: CASSEQGYNELFF.

This clone was counted a single time. At the DNA level, this CDR3 is encoded by other sequences in the same sample as well. The gene calls are TRBV19 and TRBJ1-5; D may be TRBD1 (5 bases). The length of the CDR3 is 13 residues. Trimming shortened V by 6 bases and J by 4 bases, and 10 bases separated the two germline ends. Germline loops: CDR1 LNHDA, CDR2 SQIVND (reference sequence). CDR3 DNA: TGTGCCAGTAGCCCTGACAGAAATCAGCCCCAGCATTTT. It translates to CASSPDRNQPQHF.